This T cell receptor beta chain is drawn from a study of a mutant IDH1 vaccine in newly diagnosed glioma. This sample's time point: week 11, during vaccination. Vaccinated patients received 300 ug of mutant IDH1 20-mer peptide per dose, with topical imiquimod. As regards this clone: The target antigen is unknown.

Sequenced by immunoSEQ multiplex PCR; TCRdb stores in-frame clones only, minus some. This sample carries 30,000 to 40,000 clones, roughly 84% of them seen once, and the ten largest clones take about 2%. Germline CDR1 MRHNA, CDR2 SNTAGT. The CDR3 covers 15 residues. Deletions cut 2 bases from V and 5 bases from J, with 15 bases between. The V call is TRBV6-4, the J call TRBJ1-1; TRBD1 might be the D (5 bases). The sample in question was PBMCs, obtained from a glioma patient whose treatment included an IDH1 peptide vaccine. The clonotype originates from a man aged 40-49 years with glioma. CDR3 protein: CASSDVNRNATEAFF. The CDR3 nucleotides read TGTGCCAGCAGTGACGTTAACAGGAATGCTACTGAAGCTTTCTTT.